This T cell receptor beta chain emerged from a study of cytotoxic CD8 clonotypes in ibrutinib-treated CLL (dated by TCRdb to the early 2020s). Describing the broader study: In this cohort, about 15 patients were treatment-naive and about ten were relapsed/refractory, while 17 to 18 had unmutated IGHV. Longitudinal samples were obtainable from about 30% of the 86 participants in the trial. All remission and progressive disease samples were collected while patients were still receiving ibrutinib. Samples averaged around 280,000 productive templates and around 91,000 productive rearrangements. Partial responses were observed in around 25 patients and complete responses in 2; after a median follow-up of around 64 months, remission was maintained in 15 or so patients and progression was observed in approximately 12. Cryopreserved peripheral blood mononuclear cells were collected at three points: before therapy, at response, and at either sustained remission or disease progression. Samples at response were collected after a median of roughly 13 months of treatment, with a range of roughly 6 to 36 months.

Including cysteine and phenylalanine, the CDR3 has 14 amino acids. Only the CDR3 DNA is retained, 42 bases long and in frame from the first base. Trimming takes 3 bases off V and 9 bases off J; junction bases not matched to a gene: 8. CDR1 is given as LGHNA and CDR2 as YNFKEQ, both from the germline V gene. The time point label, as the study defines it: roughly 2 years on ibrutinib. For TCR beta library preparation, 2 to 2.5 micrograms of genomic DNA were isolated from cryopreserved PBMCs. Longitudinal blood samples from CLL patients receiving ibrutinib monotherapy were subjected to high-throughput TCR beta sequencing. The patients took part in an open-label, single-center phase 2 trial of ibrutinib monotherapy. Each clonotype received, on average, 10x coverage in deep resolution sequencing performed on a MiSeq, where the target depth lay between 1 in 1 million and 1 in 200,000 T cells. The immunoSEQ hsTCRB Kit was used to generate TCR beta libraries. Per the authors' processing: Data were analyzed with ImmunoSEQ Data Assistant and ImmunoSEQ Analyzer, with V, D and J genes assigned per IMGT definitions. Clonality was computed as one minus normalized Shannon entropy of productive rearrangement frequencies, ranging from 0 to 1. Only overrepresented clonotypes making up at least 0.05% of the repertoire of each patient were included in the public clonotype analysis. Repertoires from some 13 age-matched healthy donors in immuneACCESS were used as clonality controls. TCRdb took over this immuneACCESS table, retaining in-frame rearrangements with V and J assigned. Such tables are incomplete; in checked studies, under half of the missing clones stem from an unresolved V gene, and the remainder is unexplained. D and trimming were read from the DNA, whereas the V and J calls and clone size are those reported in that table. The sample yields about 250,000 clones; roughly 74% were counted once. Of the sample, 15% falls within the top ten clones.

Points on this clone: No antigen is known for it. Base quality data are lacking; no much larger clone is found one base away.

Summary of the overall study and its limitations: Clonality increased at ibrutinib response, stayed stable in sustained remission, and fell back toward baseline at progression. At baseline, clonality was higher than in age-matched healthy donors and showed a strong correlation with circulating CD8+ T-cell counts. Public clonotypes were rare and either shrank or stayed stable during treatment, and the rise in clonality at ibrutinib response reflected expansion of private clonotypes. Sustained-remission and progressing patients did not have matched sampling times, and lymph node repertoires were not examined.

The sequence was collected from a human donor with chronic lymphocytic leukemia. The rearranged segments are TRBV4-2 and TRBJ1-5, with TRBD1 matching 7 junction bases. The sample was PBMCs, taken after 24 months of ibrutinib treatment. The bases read TGTGCCAGCAGCCATGGGGACAGAGCAGGGCCCCAGCATTTT. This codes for CASSHGDRAGPQHF.